The rows below give T cell receptor beta chains drawn from one sample of a study of OX40 agonist ivuxolimab in advanced cancers. TCRdb's copy holds only in-frame clones and misses some; the assay was immunoSEQ multiplex PCR. The sample consists of 74,000 or so clones, over 80% of them appearing once. The sample consisted of CD4+ or CD8+ T cells sorted from blood, taken in a trial of the OX40 agonist ivuxolimab. The receptors here all came from an adult with an advanced solid tumor such as melanoma, head and neck, liver or kidney cancer. Each CDR3 is given with its conserved first and last residue. Fields, in order: D gene, clone size, J gene, V gene, CDR3 DNA, CDR3 protein. The D gene is left open where the match is weak. Some rows have no size entry. The others give once, few or many, or a class for an expanded clone.

-,-,TRBJ2-7,TRBV29-1,TGCAGCGTTGAAGCCCCGGGACTGCTCGGGGAGCAGTACTTC,CSVEAPGLLGEQYF
-,-,TRBJ1-1,TRBV28,TGTGCCAGCAGTTTGGGGGGCGCTGAAGCTTTCTTT,CASSLGGAEAFF
TRBD2,-,TRBJ2-3,TRBV10-3,TGTGCCATCAGCGGACTAGCCTCTAGCACAGATACGCAGTATTTT,CAISGLASSTDTQYF
-,-,TRBJ1-5,TRBV27,TGTGCCAGCAGTTTTCTGGGCGGTGATCAGCCCCAGCATTTT,CASSFLGGDQPQHF
-,-,TRBJ1-2,TRBV30,TGTGCCTGGAGTATGAATGGGGATGGCTACACCTTC,CAWSMNGDGYTF
TRBD1,-,TRBJ2-5,TRBV27,TGTGCCAGCAGTCCCCGACAGGGTCGACAAGAGACCCAGTACTTC,CASSPRQGRQETQYF
-,-,TRBJ1-2,TRBV7-8,TGTGCCAGCAGCTTCATCTATGCCTCGCCCTATGGCTACACCTTC,CASSFIYASPYGYTF
-,-,TRBJ2-3,TRBV5-8,TGTGCCAGCAGCAACGGGACTCTTAGCACAGATACGCAGTATTTT,CASSNGTLSTDTQYF
TRBD1,-,TRBJ2-7,TRBV28,TGTGCCAGCAGTTCCCCGGGGAGTGGACAGGGGGGCTACGAGCAGTACTTC,CASSSPGSGQGGYEQYF
-,-,TRBJ2-2,TRBV19,TGTGCCAGTAGTTCATCCGCAGCCAACACCGGGGAGCTGTTTTTT,CASSSSAANTGELFF
-,-,TRBJ2-5,TRBV5-1,TGCGCCAGCAGCTTGATTAGCTCCGAAGAGACCCAGTACTTC,CASSLISSEETQYF
-,-,TRBJ1-6,TRBV7-2,TGTGCCAGCAGCTTAGGCGGGCGGACAGCCTATAATTCACCCCTCCACTTT,CASSLGGRTAYNSPLHF
-,-,TRBJ1-2,TRBV28,TGTGCCAGCAGTTCAACTCAGACCTATGGCTACACCTTC,CASSSTQTYGYTF
-,-,TRBJ2-1,TRBV2,TGTGCCAGCAGTGTGAACCGGGAGCAGTTCTTC,CASSVNREQFF
-,few,TRBJ2-1,TRBV28,TGTGCCAGCAGTTCCTCGACCAGAGAGCAGTTCTTC,CASSSSTREQFF
-,-,TRBJ2-7,TRBV12-2,TGTGCAAGTCGCTTCATCTACGAGCAGTACTTC,CASRFIYEQYF
-,-,TRBJ1-5,TRBV5-6,TGTGCCAGCAGCTTGTCGAGCGGGCCCCAGCATTTT,CASSLSSGPQHF
TRBD2,-,TRBJ2-3,TRBV18,TGTGCCAGCTCGTCGACTAGCGGCACTAGCACAGATACGCAGTATTTT,CASSSTSGTSTDTQYF
-,-,TRBJ2-7,TRBV4-3,TGCGCCAGCAGCCAAGTCGTCCAGGGGCGAGTGTATTACGAGCAGTACTTC,CASSQVVQGRVYYEQYF
-,once,TRBJ2-5,TRBV27,TGTGCCAGCAGTTTCTCAGGGGGACTAGAGACCCAGTACTTC,CASSFSGGLETQYF
-,-,TRBJ1-3,TRBV5-1,TGCGCCAGCAGGTGGGAGTCCGGAAACACCATATATTTT,CASRWESGNTIYF
-,-,TRBJ2-7,TRBV18,TGTGCCAGCTCACCAGGTATGGGTAACGAGCAGTACTTC,CASSPGMGNEQYF
TRBD2,-,TRBJ2-1,TRBV11-2,TGTGCCAGCAGCCGCTGGACTAGCGGGGGGGCAATCAATGAGCAGTTCTTC,CASSRWTSGGAINEQFF
-,-,TRBJ2-7,TRBV28,TGTGCCAGCAGTACGACTAGAGCGGGCGAGCAGTACTTC,CASSTTRAGEQYF
-,-,TRBJ1-5,TRBV19,TGTGCCAGTAGTATCCCCTTTGGACAACCCCTGACACAGCCCCAGCATTTT,CASSIPFGQPLTQPQHF
-,-,TRBJ2-7,TRBV6-1,TGTGCCGGAAGGGGTAGATCCTACGAGCAGTACTTC,CAGRGRSYEQYF
-,-,TRBJ2-3,TRBV7-9,TGTGCCAGCAGCTTAATTGGCAGTCGAGGGAGCACAGATACGCAGTATTTT,CASSLIGSRGSTDTQYF
TRBD1,once,TRBJ2-1,TRBV4-1,TGCGCCAGCAGCCGACAGATTCCGGGACAGGGTTACAATGAGCAGTTCTTC,CASSRQIPGQGYNEQFF
-,-,TRBJ2-7,TRBV7-7,TGTGCCAGCAGCTTGATGCTCTCCTACGAGCAGTACTTC,CASSLMLSYEQYF
-,-,TRBJ1-4,TRBV4-3,TGCGCCAGCAGCAAACAGGGCACAACTAATGAAAAACTGTTTTTT,CASSKQGTTNEKLFF
TRBD2,-,TRBJ2-3,TRBV7-9,TGTGCCAGCAGCGCGCGGGGGGCAGATACGCAGTATTTT,CASSARGADTQYF
-,-,TRBJ1-3,TRBV30,TGTGCCTGGAGTACAGGGCCCGGAAACACCATATATTTT,CAWSTGPGNTIYF
-,-,TRBJ1-2,TRBV7-8,TGTGCCAGCAGCTTTGGACCCCCTTCCCGGGATGGCTACACCTTC,CASSFGPPSRDGYTF
TRBD1,-,TRBJ1-6,TRBV9,TGTGCCAGCGGAAGACAGGGGGATTCACCCCTCCACTTT,CASGRQGDSPLHF
-,-,TRBJ2-1,TRBV18,TGTGCCAGCTCACCACGGGAGGTTTTGAAATACAATGAGCAGTTCTTC,CASSPREVLKYNEQFF
-,once,TRBJ1-1,TRBV6-1,TGTGCCAGCAGACGGGCGGACAGCGAAGCTTTCTTT,CASRRADSEAFF
-,-,TRBJ2-7,TRBV2,TGTGCCACGAACGGGAGCCTGGCCTACGAGCAGTACTTC,CATNGSLAYEQYF
TRBD1,few,TRBJ1-2,TRBV27,TGTGCCAGCACCTTGACAGGGAGGTCGGGCTATGGCTACACCTTC,CASTLTGRSGYGYTF
TRBD2,-,TRBJ2-1,TRBV19,TGTGCCAGTAGTATTAGCGGGGGCCAACTGGGGAGAAATGAGCAGTTCTTC,CASSISGGQLGRNEQFF
-,-,TRBJ1-6,TRBV27,TGTGCCAGCAGTCCACCGGGACCGGGTGTAGGACCCTATAATTCACCCCTCCACTTT,CASSPPGPGVGPYNSPLHF